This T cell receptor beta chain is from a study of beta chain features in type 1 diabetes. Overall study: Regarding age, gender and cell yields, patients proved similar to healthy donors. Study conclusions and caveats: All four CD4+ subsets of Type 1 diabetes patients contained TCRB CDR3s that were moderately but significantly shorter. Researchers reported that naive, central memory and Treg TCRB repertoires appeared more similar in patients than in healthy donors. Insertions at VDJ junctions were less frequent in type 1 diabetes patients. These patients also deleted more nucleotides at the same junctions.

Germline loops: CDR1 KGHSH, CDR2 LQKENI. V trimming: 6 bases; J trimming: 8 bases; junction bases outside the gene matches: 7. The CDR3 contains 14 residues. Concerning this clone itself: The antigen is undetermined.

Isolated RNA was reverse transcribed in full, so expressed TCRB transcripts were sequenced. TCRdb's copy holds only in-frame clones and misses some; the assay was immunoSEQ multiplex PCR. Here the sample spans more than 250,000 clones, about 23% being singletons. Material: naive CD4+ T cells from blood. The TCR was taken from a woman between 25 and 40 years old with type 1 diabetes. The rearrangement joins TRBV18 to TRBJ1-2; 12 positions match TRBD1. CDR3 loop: CASSAGTGGNGYTF. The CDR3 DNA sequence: TGTGCCAGCTCGGCCGGGACAGGGGGCAACGGCTACACCTTC.